These 15 T cell receptor beta chains originate from one sample sequenced in a study of blood T cell repertoires in COVID-19. Generated by immunoSEQ multiplex PCR, the TCRdb table keeps only in-frame clones and is missing some. The table lists around 100,000 clones, 85% of them singletons. Sequenced input: peripheral blood. These TCRs come from a man aged 50 to 59 with active or convalescent COVID-19.

This clone has a single count. The chain recombines TRBV2 with TRBJ2-3; 13 bases fit TRBD2. In germline, CDR1 is SNHLY, CDR2 FYNNEI. The CDR3 has 17 residues. V trimming: 4 bases; J trimming: 2 bases; junction bases outside the gene matches: 6. CDR3 residues: CASSAPGLAGNTDTQYF. The CDR3 coding sequence is TGTGCCAGCAGTGCCCCGGGACTAGCGGGAAACACAGATACGCAGTATTTT.

This chain links TRBV9 with TRBJ2-2; 7 positions agree with TRBD2. The CDR3 is 15 residues long. The V gene end was trimmed by 0 bases and the J gene end by 3 bases; junction bases not matched to a gene: 2. The germline V gene encodes CDR1 SGDLS and CDR2 YYNGEE. The CDR3 protein is CASSVGGSHTGELFF. The CDR3 DNA follows: TGTGCCAGCAGCGTAGGCGGGAGTCACACCGGGGAGCTGTTTTTT.

The rearrangement joins TRBV12-3 or TRBV12-4 to TRBJ1-5; D gene ambiguous. The CDR3 has 13 amino acids. Between the trimmed V and J ends, which lost 6 bases and 4 bases, there was a span of 10 bases. This chain's CDR3 is CASSRDPNQPQHF. CDR3 DNA: TGTGCCAGCAGCCGGGATCCGAATCAGCCCCAGCATTTT.

CDR3 bases: TGTGCCAGCAGGGCTACAGGGGACGGTGAGCAGTTCTTC. As protein: CASRATGDGEQFF. The chain carries TRBV2 and TRBJ2-1, with 7 bases matching TRBD1. Germline CDR1 and CDR2: SNHLY and FYNNEI. The length of the CDR3 is 13 residues. J was trimmed by 9 bases and V by 6 bases; bases with no gene match: 8.

Written as DNA, the CDR3 is TGCGCCAGCAGCTTGGGGGTCGCGGGAGGGCCGTACGAGCAGTACTTC. Translated: CASSLGVAGGPYEQYF. V usage is TRBV5-1 and J usage is TRBJ2-7; TRBD2 aligns across 9 bases. Per the germline V gene, CDR1 is SGHRS and CDR2 is YFSETQ. Losses at the gene ends were 0 bases for V and 4 bases for J; bases not matched to a gene: 8. This CDR3 spans 16 amino acids.

The CDR3 here is CASSESDRQGWNEQFF. In nucleotides, the CDR3 is TGTGCCAGCAGTGAGTCGGACCGACAGGGATGGAATGAGCAGTTCTTC. The rearrangement uses TRBV6-4 and TRBJ2-1; 7 bases are a match to TRBD1. The CDR3 has 16 amino acids. Germline lookup yields CDR1 MRHNA and CDR2 SNTAGT. The V segment lost 3 bases and the J segment 7 bases; nucleotides outside the gene matches: 12.

This chain connects TRBV30 to TRBJ2-7, with 7 bases aligning to TRBD2. Trimming at V came to 3 bases and at J to 3 bases, leaving 2 bases not matched to a gene. The germline V gene has CDR1 GTSNPN and CDR2 SVGIG (reference sequence). The CDR3 runs to 12 residues. This CDR3 reads CAWSIAGYEQYF. CDR3 nucleotide sequence: TGTGCCTGGAGCATAGCGGGCTACGAGCAGTACTTC.

This chain uses TRBV29-1 with TRBJ1-4; tentatively, D is TRBD1 (5 bases). The CDR3 spans 12 residues. Germline lookup yields CDR1 SQVTM and CDR2 ANQGSEA. Trimming removed 7 bases at V and 5 bases at J, with 11 bases between. The CDR3 bases are TGCAGCGCCTCGCACAGGAATGAAAAACTGTTTTTT. Translation: CSASHRNEKLFF.

This clone was observed a few times. The rearrangement uses TRBV2 and TRBJ1-1; 9 nucleotides agree with TRBD1. In germline, CDR1 is SNHLY, CDR2 FYNNEI. After removal of 6 bases from V and 2 bases from J, the junction contained 1 base not matched to a gene. The length of the CDR3 is 13 residues. The CDR3 loop reads CASRDRGNTEAFF. The CDR3 coding sequence is TGTGCCAGCAGGGACAGGGGAAACACTGAAGCTTTCTTT. The variable domain in full, completed from reference TRBV2 and TRBJ1-1, reads EPEVTQTPSHQVTQMGQEVILRCVPISNHLYFYWYRQILGQKVEFLVSFYNNEISEKSEIFDDQFSVERPDGSNFTLKIRSTKLEDSAMYFCASRDRGNTEAFFGQGTRLTVV.

The sample holds one count of this clone. CDR3 DNA sequence: TGCGCCAGCAGTTTCGCCCGAGGCGAGACCCAGTACTTC. Translating gives CASSFARGETQYF. V gene TRBV5-1 combines with J gene TRBJ2-5; D gene uncertain. Deletions cut 5 bases from V and 5 bases from J, with 13 bases between. Germline CDR1 and CDR2: SGHRS and YFSETQ. This CDR3 is 13 amino acids long.

This chain uses TRBV29-1 with TRBJ1-4; the D gene is possibly TRBD1 (6 bases). This CDR3 is 15 amino acids long. Germline lookup yields CDR1 SQVTM and CDR2 ANQGSEA. The germline V and J ends were trimmed by 5 bases and 7 bases, with 20 bases remaining between them. The DNA for the CDR3 is TGCAGCGTTAGGCAGGGGCTAAAACCCTTTGAAAAACTGTTTTTT. This translates into CSVRQGLKPFEKLFF. Drawing the rest from reference TRBV29-1 and TRBJ1-4, the complete variable domain is SAVISQKPSRDICQRGTSLTIQCQVDSQVTMMFWYRQQPGQSLTLIATANQGSEATYESGFVIDKFPISRPNLTFSTLTVSNMSPEDSSIYLCSVRQGLKPFEKLFFGSGTQLSVL.

J is TRBJ2-1 and V is TRBV7-3; possibly TRBD2 for D (6 bases). Germline V gives CDR1 SGHTA, CDR2 FQGTGA. This CDR3 is 13 amino acids long. Deletions cut 2 bases from V and 7 bases from J, with 9 bases between. The DNA of the CDR3 is TGTGCCAGCAGCTTAGCGGGAAGGAATGAGCAGTTCTTC. Protein sequence: CASSLAGRNEQFF.

The chain employs TRBV18 and TRBJ1-1; TRBD1 matches 12 bases. Looked up from germline, CDR1 is KGHSH and CDR2 is LQKENI. The CDR3 is 16 residues long. Trimming took 2 bases from V and 1 from J; bases not matched to a gene: 2. The CDR3 region is CASSPGTGGRNTEAFF. The CDR3 nucleotides read TGTGCCAGCTCACCAGGGACAGGGGGCAGGAACACTGAAGCTTTCTTT.

The DNA of the CDR3 is TGTGCCAGCAGCTTATCGATCCACCGTGGGGTGGAGGGAGCTTTCTTT. This translates into CASSLSIHRGVEGAFF. The J gene is TRBJ1-1, the V gene TRBV13; no clear D gene. Trimming cost V 2 bases and J 10 bases, with 23 bases left between them. From germline, CDR1 is PRHDT and CDR2 FYEKMQ (reference sequence). The CDR3 is 16 residues long.

This chain links TRBV3-1 (or the pseudogene TRBV3-2) with TRBJ1-1; tentative D call: TRBD1 (6 bases). The CDR3 sequence is 13 residues long. Germline V gene sequence: CDR1 LGHDT, CDR2 YNNKEL (reference sequence). The ends were cut back, 5 bases at V and 4 bases at J, with 11 bases in the middle. The CDR3 region is CASSYRDITEAFF. The CDR3 DNA sequence: TGTGCCAGCAGCTACCGGGACATCACTGAAGCTTTCTTT.